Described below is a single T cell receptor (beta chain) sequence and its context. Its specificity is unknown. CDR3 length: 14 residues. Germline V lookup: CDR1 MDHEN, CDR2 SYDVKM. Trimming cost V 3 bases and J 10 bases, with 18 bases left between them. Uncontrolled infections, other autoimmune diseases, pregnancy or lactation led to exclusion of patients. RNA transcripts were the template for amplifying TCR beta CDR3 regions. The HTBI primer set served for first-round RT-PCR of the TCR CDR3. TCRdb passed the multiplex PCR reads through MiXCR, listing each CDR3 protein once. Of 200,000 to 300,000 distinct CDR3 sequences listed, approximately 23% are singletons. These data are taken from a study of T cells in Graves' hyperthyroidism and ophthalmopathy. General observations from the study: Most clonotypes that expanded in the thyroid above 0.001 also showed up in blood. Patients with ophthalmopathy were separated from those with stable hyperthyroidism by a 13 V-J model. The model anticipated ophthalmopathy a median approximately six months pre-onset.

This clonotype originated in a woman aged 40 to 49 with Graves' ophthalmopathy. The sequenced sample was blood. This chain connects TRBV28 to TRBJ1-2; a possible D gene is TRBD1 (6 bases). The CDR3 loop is CASSFRGPQADYTF. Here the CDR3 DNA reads TGTGCCAGCAGTTTCCGGGGGCCTCAAGCAGACTACACCTTC.